The next 26 T cell receptor beta chains were all read from a single sample in a study of blood T cell repertoires in COVID-19. The data were produced by immunoSEQ multiplex PCR, yet TCRdb's version contains in-frame clones alone and is incomplete. The sample shows hundreds of thousands of clones, over 75% of them seen only once. The sample taken for sequencing was peripheral blood. The receptors originated from a middle-aged woman who had recovered from COVID-19.

V and J are TRBV15 and TRBJ2-2; possible D gene TRBD1, 5 bases. This CDR3 spans 16 amino acids. Germline V gene data show CDR1 as LNHNV and CDR2 as YYDKDF (reference sequence). The V end lost 3 bases, the J end lost 1 base, and 12 bases lay between the germline ends. The CDR3 spells CATSRQPTVNTGELFF. As DNA, the CDR3 is TGTGCCACCAGCAGGCAACCGACAGTGAACACCGGGGAGCTGTTTTTT.

The chain recombines TRBV12-3 or TRBV12-4 with TRBJ2-7, with 7 bases matching TRBD2. The CDR3 has 10 residues. V lost 11 bases, J lost 6 bases, and 4 bases stayed unmatched. The chain's CDR3 is CASSGGEQYF. The CDR3 bases are TGTGCCTCTAGCGGCGGCGAGCAGTACTTC.

V gene TRBV28 combines with J gene TRBJ2-7; D is uncertain. This CDR3 region has 12 residues. Trimming left V 6 bases short and J 0 bases short, with 6 bases between. The germline gives CDR1 MDHEN, CDR2 SYDVKM. This CDR3 is CASRRPSYEQYF. CDR3 nucleotide sequence: TGTGCCAGCAGGCGCCCCTCCTACGAGCAGTACTTC.

This clone has just a few counts. The chain employs TRBV4-1 and TRBJ1-3; D is undetermined. Germline values: CDR1 MGHRA, CDR2 YSYEKL. CDR3 length equals 16 residues. Trimming took 0 bases from V and 0 from J, leaving 9 bases between them. CDR3 sequence: CASSQDNSPSGNTIYF. In nucleotides, the CDR3 is TGCGCCAGCAGCCAAGATAACAGCCCCTCTGGAAACACCATATATTTT.

The J gene is TRBJ1-1, the V gene TRBV7-2, with 11 bases identical to TRBD1. Unmatched junction bases numbered 5, after V lost 5 bases and J lost 3 bases. CDR3 length: 15 amino acids. Germline V gene sequence: CDR1 SGHTA, CDR2 FQGNSA. The CDR3 nucleotides read TGTGCCAGCAGCCGGGACAGGGGGTCTGACACTGAAGCTTTCTTT. It specifies CASSRDRGSDTEAFF. Full variable domain (outside the CDR3, taken from reference TRBV7-2 and TRBJ1-1): GAGVSQSPSNKVTEKGKDVELRCDPISGHTALYWYRQSLGQGLEFLIYFQGNSAPDKSGLPSDRFSAERTGGSVSTLTIQRTQQEDSAVYLCASSRDRGSDTEAFFGQGTRLTVV.

The V gene is TRBV27, the J gene TRBJ1-2; 9 positions match TRBD1. The CDR3 sequence is 15 residues long. CDR1 is MNHEY and CDR2 is SMNVEV in the germline V gene (reference sequence). The V segment lost 5 bases and the J segment 3 bases; nucleotides outside the gene matches: 7. CDR3 residues: CASSTGQGDYYGYTF. The CDR3 DNA is TGTGCCAGCAGTACGGGACAGGGTGACTACTATGGCTACACCTTC.

The V and J genes are TRBV7-2 and TRBJ2-2, with D perhaps TRBD2 (7 bases). The CDR3 totals 16 residues. The germline V gene has CDR1 SGHTA and CDR2 FQGNSA. Trimming took off 2 bases at V and 7 bases at J, with 17 bases between the two ends. This CDR3 reads CASSLPGGSNFGELFF. In DNA, the CDR3 is TGTGCCAGCAGCTTACCGGGGGGCTCTAATTTCGGGGAGCTGTTTTTT.

This chain's CDR3 is CASSLERRATEAFF. CDR3 coding DNA: TGTGCCAGCAGCTTAGAGCGCAGGGCTACTGAAGCTTTCTTT. The chain recombines TRBV11-3 with TRBJ1-1; perhaps TRBD1 as D (5 bases). Germline V lookup: CDR1 SGHNT, CDR2 YENEEA. V lost 0 bases, J lost 5 bases, and 10 bases lay in between. The CDR3 is 14 residues long.

This clone was detected only a few times. This rearrangement joins TRBV6-2 or TRBV6-3 to TRBJ1-2; D call uncertain. Trimming shortened V by 2 bases and J by 8 bases, and 18 bases separated the two germline ends. Looked up from germline, CDR1 is MNHEY and CDR2 is SVGEGT. This CDR3 has 15 residues. The CDR3 here is CASSYEGRFRGGYTF. The CDR3 coding sequence is TGTGCCAGCAGTTACGAGGGAAGATTTAGAGGAGGCTACACCTTC.

This chain uses TRBV3-1 (or the pseudogene TRBV3-2) with TRBJ2-4, with 11 bases fitting TRBD2. The CDR3 totals 19 residues. Germline values: CDR1 LGHDT, CDR2 YNNKEL (reference sequence). V lost 0 bases, J lost 0 bases, and 7 bases stayed unmatched. The CDR3 loop is CASSQDLPGLAVAKNIQYF. CDR3 in DNA: TGTGCCAGCAGCCAAGATCTCCCGGGACTAGCGGTAGCCAAAAACATTCAGTACTTC.

Comments on this clone: One end of the junction is discordant with germline, which a read error may explain. The rearrangement joins TRBV16 to TRBJ2-5; no clear D. This CDR3 comprises 13 residues. Germline V gene data show CDR1 as KGHSY and CDR2 as FQNENV. The CDR3 sequence: CASNQGRQETQYF. In DNA, the CDR3 is TGTGCCAGCAACCAAGGGCGCCAAGAGACCCAGTACTTC.

The chain joins TRBV5-1 to TRBJ1-2; possibly TRBD1 for D (5 bases). V dropped 0 bases and J dropped 2 bases, with 11 bases sitting between them. Germline-derived CDR1 and CDR2 are SGHRS and YFSETQ. This CDR3 contains 15 residues. The CDR3 sequence is CASSLGGRQNYGYTF. The CDR3 nucleotides read TGCGCCAGCAGCTTGGGGGGCAGACAGAACTATGGCTACACCTTC.

This chain joins TRBV4-3 and TRBJ2-2, with 10 bases identical to TRBD2. The V segment lost 4 bases and the J segment 3 bases; nucleotides outside the gene matches: 8. This CDR3 has 17 amino acids. Germline loops: CDR1 LGHNA, CDR2 YSLEER. This CDR3 reads CASSPLLAGEDTGELFF. As DNA, the CDR3 is TGCGCCAGCAGCCCCCTCCTAGCGGGGGAGGACACCGGGGAGCTGTTTTTT.

The chain employs TRBV4-1 and TRBJ1-4; maybe TRBD1 (6 bases). The CDR3 is 17 amino acids. The V end was cut by 4 bases, the J end by 0 bases, with 15 bases between. CDR1 MGHRA and CDR2 YSYEKL come from the germline V gene. CDR3 bases: TGCGCCAGCAGCCTTGGACAGATCCTTGCAACTAATGAAAAACTGTTTTTT. Translation gives CASSLGQILATNEKLFF.

This clone was counted between two and nine times. The chain links TRBV2 to TRBJ2-7; the D gene is possibly TRBD2 (6 bases). Trimming removed 3 bases from V and 0 bases from J, with 9 bases in between. Per germline, CDR1 SNHLY and CDR2 FYNNEI. This CDR3 has 14 residues. The CDR3 DNA reads as TGTGCCAGCAGTGACGCGGGGAGCTCCTACGAGCAGTACTTC. This translates into CASSDAGSSYEQYF.

This chain links TRBV27 with TRBJ2-5; the D is unclear. The V end lost 2 bases, the J end lost 2 bases, and 6 bases lay between the germline ends. The germline V gene encodes CDR1 MNHEY and CDR2 SMNVEV (reference sequence). The CDR3 length is 13 residues. The DNA of the CDR3 is TGTGCCAGCAGTTTAGGTCAGCAAGAGACCCAGTACTTC. It yields the protein CASSLGQQETQYF.

This rearrangement joins TRBV28 to TRBJ1-2; D is uncertain. V shed 7 bases and J shed 0 bases, with 6 bases lying between them. The CDR3 spans 12 residues. Looked up from germline, CDR1 is MDHEN and CDR2 is SYDVKM. The CDR3 nucleotides read TGTGCCAGCACGGAGACTAACTATGGCTACACCTTC. Amino acid sequence: CASTETNYGYTF.

The chain employs TRBV29-1 and TRBJ1-2, with TRBD1 matching 8 bases. Germline-derived CDR1 and CDR2 are SQVTM and ANQGSEA. Trimming at V came to 0 bases and at J to 6 bases, leaving 9 bases not matched to a gene. This CDR3 has 15 amino acids. The CDR3 spells CSVEESDRVANGYTF. In nucleotides, the CDR3 is TGCAGCGTTGAAGAATCGGACAGGGTAGCGAATGGCTACACCTTC.

J is TRBJ2-6 and V is TRBV4-3; 8 bases line up with TRBD1. The J segment lost 3 bases and the V segment lost 4 bases, leaving 8 bases of the junction unmatched. Germline V gives CDR1 LGHNA, CDR2 YSLEER. This CDR3 is built from 17 residues. The chain's CDR3 is CASSLRQGQGGANVLTF. The CDR3 nucleotides read TGCGCCAGCAGCCTACGACAGGGGCAGGGTGGGGCCAACGTCCTGACTTTC.

The rearrangement joins TRBV3-1 (or the pseudogene TRBV3-2) to TRBJ2-5; the D gene is possibly TRBD1 (5 bases). This CDR3 comprises 15 residues. In germline, CDR1 is LGHDT, CDR2 YNNKEL (reference sequence). Trimming removed 4 bases from V and 3 bases from J, with 15 bases in between. The CDR3 coding sequence is TGTGCCAGCAGCCCCCGAACAATACAGGAAGAGACCCAGTACTTC. Translating it yields CASSPRTIQEETQYF.

CDR3 sequence: CASSVSRGYNEQFF. DNA for the CDR3: TGTGCCAGCAGTGTATCGCGAGGGTACAATGAGCAGTTCTTC. The chain carries TRBV25-1 and TRBJ2-1, with TRBD2 as a possible D gene (5 bases). CDR3 length: 14 residues. Per germline, CDR1 MGHDK and CDR2 SYGVNS. The ends were cut back, 4 bases at V and 4 bases at J, with 11 bases in the middle.

Only one count was recorded for this clone. V and J are TRBV6-5 and TRBJ2-1; maybe TRBD2 (7 bases). Germline V gene lookup returns CDR1 MNHEY and CDR2 SVGAGI. V was trimmed by 8 bases and J by 2 bases, leaving 16 bases between them. The CDR3 spans 15 residues. The DNA for the CDR3 is TGTGCCAGCTTTAGGGGGGGTGTCGCCTACAATGAGCAGTTCTTC. Translating it yields CASFRGGVAYNEQFF.

V is TRBV12-5 and J is TRBJ2-7; weak D call: TRBD1 (6 bases). This CDR3 is built from 14 residues. Germline lookup yields CDR1 LGHNT and CDR2 FRNRAP. Between the trimmed V and J ends, which lost 7 bases and 2 bases, there was a span of 15 bases. In DNA, the CDR3 is TGTGCTAGTGCCCCTTGGGACACCACCTACGAGCAGTACTTC. It specifies CASAPWDTTYEQYF.

The sample holds one count of this clone. The chain joins TRBV5-6 to TRBJ1-2; tentative D call: TRBD1 (5 bases). The CDR3 is 13 residues long. V lost 3 bases to trimming and J lost 11 bases, with 17 bases between them. Germline V gives CDR1 SGHDT, CDR2 YYEEEE. Written as DNA, the CDR3 is TGTGCCAGCAGCTACACAGACAGCCCCAGTTACACCTTC. Protein product: CASSYTDSPSYTF.

The rearrangement joins TRBV19 to TRBJ1-5; 9 bases line up with TRBD1. After removal of 5 bases from V and 3 bases from J, the junction contained 8 bases not matched to a gene. The CDR3 loop spans 16 amino acids. The V gene's germline CDR1 is LNHDA and CDR2 SQIVND (reference sequence). The DNA of the CDR3 is TGTGCCAGTAGTCTAACGGGACAGGGAGACAATCAGCCCCAGCATTTT. This codes for CASSLTGQGDNQPQHF.

This chain links TRBV15 with TRBJ1-6; D gene uncertain. The CDR3 runs to 15 residues. Germline lookup yields CDR1 LNHNV and CDR2 YYDKDF (reference sequence). Trimming removed 1 base at V and 8 bases at J, with 12 bases between. The CDR3 DNA sequence: TGTGCCACCAGCAGAGTGGACTCCGGGGATTCACCCCTCCACTTT. This sequence encodes CATSRVDSGDSPLHF. The full variable domain, its missing parts supplied by reference TRBV15 and TRBJ1-6, is DAMVIQNPRYQVTQFGKPVTLSCSQTLNHNVMYWYQQKSSQAPKLLFHYYDKDFNNEADTPDNFQSRRPNTSFCFLDIRSPGLGDTAMYLCATSRVDSGDSPLHFGNGTRLTVT.